This T cell receptor (beta chain) was found in a study of Ad26.COV2.S vaccination and SARS-CoV-2 variants. The data were produced by immunoSEQ multiplex PCR, yet TCRdb's version contains in-frame clones alone and is incomplete. The repertoire holds 300,000 to 400,000 clones, around 90% seen once, with around 4.2% in the top ten. The CDR3 totals 18 residues. Trimming pared 5 bases from V and 3 bases from J, leaving 25 bases between. Germline V lookup: CDR1 MNHNY, CDR2 SVGAGI (reference sequence). The V call is TRBV6-6, the J call TRBJ1-1; tentative D call: TRBD1 (5 bases). The source of this sequence is a human donor who had recovered from COVID-19. Source: peripheral blood, taken after recovery from COVID-19. The DNA of the CDR3 is TGTGCCAGCAGTCCACTCGGGGGGGGTATTAGGGTTTACACTGAAGCTTTCTTT. Translation gives CASSPLGGGIRVYTEAFF.